What follows is one TCR beta chain and its context. Germline assignment: CDR1 LNHDA and CDR2 SQIVND (reference sequence). V was clipped by 2 bases and J by 2 bases, with 6 bases between them. The CDR3 loop spans 13 amino acids. This record belongs to a study of blood T cell repertoires in COVID-19. The repertoire was sequenced with immunoSEQ multiplex PCR; TCRdb's copy has only in-frame clones and lacks some. The sample records roughly 230,000 clones, approximately 83% being singletons. Sequenced input: peripheral blood. The sequence derives from a woman aged 45-65 years with acute or convalescent COVID-19. This sequence joins TRBV19 and TRBJ2-5, with D tentatively TRBD1 (6 bases). CDR3 DNA sequence: TGTGCCAGTAGTATACAGGGGCAAGAGACCCAGTACTTC. Residues: CASSIQGQETQYF.